The T cell receptor beta chain under discussion was sequenced for a study of T cell responses to AZD1222 COVID-19 vaccine. Study results and caveats: After two AZD1222 doses, spike-specific TCR breadth and depth rose versus day 0. Nearly half of spike-specific TCRs reportedly go after variant regions that carry no mutations. Possibly, clonal diversity was underestimated; donors were largely white British and included more females.

TCRdb's copy holds only in-frame clones and misses some; the assay was immunoSEQ multiplex PCR. Among approximately 100,000 clones listed, around 94% were seen once. The CDR3 contains 14 residues. J lost 3 bases, V lost 4 bases, and 1 base had no gene match. Germline lookup yields CDR1 LNHDA and CDR2 SQIVND (reference sequence). Worth noting for this clone: The antigen is undetermined.

Specimen: peripheral blood, collected on day 0 of AZD1222 vaccination. The J gene is TRBJ2-7, the V gene TRBV19, with 12 bases fitting TRBD2. The source is an adult in good health. CDR3 nucleotide sequence: TGTGCCAGTAGTACACTAGCGGGAGGCTACGAGCAGTACTTC. It translates to CASSTLAGGYEQYF.